The sequence of this TCR beta chain was determined in a study of T cell repertoires in cytomegalovirus infection (dated by TCRdb to between 2018 and 2020). General notes on the study: The peptide stimulations were aimed at well-studied HLA-B-restricted epitopes as well as recently identified HLA-C-restricted CMV epitopes, whose presentation resists viral immunomodulation. Donor HLA type was relevant to the analysis, because carriage of CMV infection together with the matching HLA type was indicated by public TCR beta signatures.

Points the paper makes about the study in general: The ex vivo response was dominated by HLA-C-restricted CMV-specific TCR beta clonotypes, which also provided the single most frequent clonotype in two of eight donors. In both this cohort and an independent cohort of over 350 donors, the cumulative frequency of public TCR beta family members distinguished carriers of CMV infection plus the relevant HLA type.

The label giving this sample's treatment or condition can be read as: in vitro stimulation with specific CMV peptide epitopes to enrich CMV-specific T cells. Note on this clonotype: Its recognized antigen is unknown. Base qualities are not at hand, and no much larger clone is one base apart.

Sequencing was carried out with an Illumina HiSeq 1500. TCRdb reprocessing: public reads trimmed at Q25 with fastp, clones called with MiXCR, in-frame beta chains kept. Rows with one shared CDR3 protein collapse into an entry with the most common genes and DNA. This sample holds around 25,000 distinct CDR3 sequences; more than 20% were observed only once. The ten largest account for approximately 91% of the sample. The CDR3 runs 17 amino acids, cysteine and phenylalanine included. CDR3 DNA only is kept here, 51 bases in frame from base 1. In the germline V gene, CDR1 corresponds to SGHAT and CDR2 to FQNNGV. Here V drops 5 bases and J drops 3 bases, and the junction holds 15 bases not matched to any gene.

The TCR originated in a human donor in good health (CMV status not recorded). Some clones in this sample may be carry-over from other donors' samples. The sample consisted of CD8+ T cells from cultured PBMCs, taken from culture after CMV antigen stimulation. The V and J segments used are TRBV11-2 and TRBJ2-7; TRBD1 aligns with 8 central bases. CDR3 protein: CASSTGQGGFVGYEQYF. The DNA is TGTGCCAGCAGCACCGGACAGGGAGGTTTCGTGGGCTACGAGCAGTACTTC.